These 13 T cell receptor beta chains were all obtained from the same sample, sequenced in a study of identical twins. One entry per CDR3 protein, called by TCRdb with MiXCR from the 5' RACE reads. The sample yields about 1.7 million distinct CDR3 sequences, about 31% seen once. Input material: cord blood. These receptors were taken from a newborn girl in good health.

This clonotype has a count of ten or more. The chain uses TRBV3-1 and TRBJ2-7, with 9 bases that match TRBD2. Per the germline V gene, CDR1 is LGHDT and CDR2 is YNNKEL (reference sequence). Germline trimming cut 4 bases from V and 0 bases from J; bases unmatched to any gene: 4. The CDR3 has 15 residues. The CDR3 loop reads CASSRMTSGSYEQYF. CDR3 nucleotide sequence: TGTGCCAGCAGCCGCATGACTAGCGGCTCCTACGAGCAGTACTTC.

Comment on this clonotype: An end of the junction does not agree with germline; a read error may underlie this. V usage is TRBV11-2 and J usage is TRBJ2-2; D unclear. The CDR3 spans 16 residues. From germline, CDR1 is SGHAT and CDR2 FQNNGV. CDR3 coding DNA: TGTGCCAGCAGCCAACGCCTCCAAAGGAACACCAGGGAGCTGTTTTTT. It specifies CASSQRLQRNTRELFF.

The rearrangement uses TRBV7-2 and TRBJ2-7; the D gene could be TRBD1 or TRBD2 (5 bases each). Germline values: CDR1 SGHTA, CDR2 FQGNSA. CDR3 length: 18 amino acids. V was pared by 8 bases and J by 7 bases, with 33 bases between. The CDR3 region is CASRPGTSIPLGYNEQYF. CDR3 coding DNA: TGTGCCAGCCGACCCGGGACCTCAATCCCCCTGGGGTACAATGAGCAGTACTTC.

This chain links TRBV12-3 or TRBV12-4 with TRBJ2-5; D remains ambiguous. The CDR3 has 14 amino acids. V lost 2 bases, J lost 2 bases, and 9 bases lay in between. The CDR3 is CASSLPAPQETQYF. CDR3 nucleotides: TGTGCCAGCAGTTTACCCGCACCACAAGAGACCCAGTACTTC.

This clonotype showed up just a few times. This CDR3 is CSVLTPEAKNIQYF. The DNA of the CDR3 is TGCAGCGTGCTAACCCCCGAGGCCAAAAACATTCAGTACTTC. This chain links TRBV20-1 with TRBJ2-4; the D is unclear. CDR3 size: 14 residues. Germline CDR1 is DFQATT and CDR2 is SNEGSKA (reference sequence).

This clonotype was counted once. An end of the junction differs from the germline gene, which may be a read error. The chain couples TRBV10-3 to TRBJ2-7; D is perhaps TRBD2 (5 bases). Germline-derived CDR1 and CDR2 are ENHRY and SYGVKD. The CDR3 length is 12 residues. This CDR3 reads CAIRGGTYERYF. In nucleotides, the CDR3 is TGTGCCATCAGAGGAGGAACCTACGAGCGGTACTTC.

The rearrangement links TRBV20-1 to TRBJ2-7; D is unresolved. V lost 2 bases and J lost 2, with 13 bases in between. From germline, CDR1 is DFQATT and CDR2 SNEGSKA (reference sequence). This CDR3 is 14 amino acids long. As DNA, the CDR3 is TGCAGTGCTAGATATTCGGCGGTTCCCTACGAGCAGTACTTC. Amino acids: CSARYSAVPYEQYF.

This clonotype has only a few counts. This chain connects TRBV7-9 to TRBJ1-1; D possibly corresponds to TRBD1 (6 bases). Germline V gene data show CDR1 as SEHNR and CDR2 as FQNEAQ (reference sequence). The CDR3 has 13 residues. Trimming cost V 5 bases and J 5 bases, with 12 bases left between them. Here the CDR3 DNA reads TGTGCCAGCAGCCCAGCCAGGGGAACTGAAGCTTTCTTT. Translating it yields CASSPARGTEAFF.

V usage is TRBV20-1 and J usage is TRBJ2-5; D possibly corresponds to TRBD1 (6 bases). The end of the DNA fits TRBJ2-1 better, so the J call may be wrong. The CDR3 spans 12 residues. Germline V lookup: CDR1 DFQATT, CDR2 SNEGSKA (reference sequence). The CDR3 reads CSARWGQETQFF. In DNA form, the CDR3 reads TGCAGTGCTAGATGGGGGCAAGAGACCCAGTTCTTC.

J is TRBJ1-5 and V is TRBV27, with 9 bases identical to TRBD1. The junction had 8 bases not matched to a gene; V was cut back by 2 bases and J by 9 bases. The CDR3 is 15 amino acids. Germline CDR1 and CDR2: MNHEY and SMNVEV (reference sequence). The CDR3 protein is CASSLTGGASRPQHF. CDR3 bases: TGTGCCAGCAGTTTAACAGGGGGCGCATCTCGGCCCCAGCATTTT.

On this clonotype itself: This clone may be a read error of a much larger clone one base away. The V call is TRBV28, the J call TRBJ2-3; 9 bases align to TRBD1. There are 16 residues in the CDR3. V dropped 2 bases and J dropped 2; count of bases not matched to a gene: 5. Germline values: CDR1 MDHEN, CDR2 SYDVKM. As DNA, the CDR3 is TGTGCCAGCAGTTTACCCCGGGACAGGGTCACAGATACGCAGTATTTT. Translation: CASSLPRDRVTDTQYF.

This clonotype was seen a handful of times. This chain links TRBV11-2 with TRBJ2-3; TRBD2 aligns across 12 bases. J gave up 7 bases and V 4 bases, and 6 bases lay outside the gene matches. Germline values: CDR1 SGHAT, CDR2 FQNNGV. This CDR3 has 15 residues. The DNA of the CDR3 is TGTGCCAGCAGCTACACTAGCGGGGGGCCGAATACGCAGTATTTT. The encoded protein is CASSYTSGGPNTQYF.

The chain employs TRBV29-1 and TRBJ1-2; no definite D call. Germline-derived CDR1 and CDR2 are SQVTM and ANQGSEA. CDR3 length: 13 residues. The V and J ends lost 0 bases and 3 bases respectively, with 8 bases between them. The CDR3 loop is CSVEEATHYGYTF. In DNA form, the CDR3 reads TGCAGCGTTGAAGAGGCCACACACTATGGCTACACCTTC.